This T cell receptor beta chain comes out of a study of blood T cells in healthy people across ages. Alongside a J-beta primer mix, a sample-barcoded 5' primer served in a second PCR lasting roughly 7 to 11 cycles. TCRdb analysed the 5' RACE reads with MiXCR anew, one entry per CDR3 protein. The sample has some 760,000 distinct CDR3 sequences, roughly 25% seen once. The CDR3 has 14 residues. Germline V gives CDR1 MDHEN, CDR2 SYDVKM. With respect to this clonotype: Relative to the germline gene, one junction end is altered; a read error may explain this.

Peripheral blood samples of about 10 milliliters were drawn from each donor. The data were also submitted as part of a second study, on T cells of mothers and their children. As that study records: Each donor was one of three healthy Caucasian mothers or one of their six children. Mother-child pairs who were related displayed a slightly higher overlap than unrelated pairs, a difference that was non-significant. Clones that were microchimeric and persistent were not detected among T cells.

The chain uses TRBV28 and TRBJ2-7; 11 positions agree with TRBD2. Material for sequencing was blood. This sequence originates from a boy aged 5-17 years in good health. This chain's CDR3 is CASSLPGLAGPQDF. DNA for the CDR3: TGTGCCAGCAGTTTACCTGGACTAGCGGGTCCCCAGGACTTC.